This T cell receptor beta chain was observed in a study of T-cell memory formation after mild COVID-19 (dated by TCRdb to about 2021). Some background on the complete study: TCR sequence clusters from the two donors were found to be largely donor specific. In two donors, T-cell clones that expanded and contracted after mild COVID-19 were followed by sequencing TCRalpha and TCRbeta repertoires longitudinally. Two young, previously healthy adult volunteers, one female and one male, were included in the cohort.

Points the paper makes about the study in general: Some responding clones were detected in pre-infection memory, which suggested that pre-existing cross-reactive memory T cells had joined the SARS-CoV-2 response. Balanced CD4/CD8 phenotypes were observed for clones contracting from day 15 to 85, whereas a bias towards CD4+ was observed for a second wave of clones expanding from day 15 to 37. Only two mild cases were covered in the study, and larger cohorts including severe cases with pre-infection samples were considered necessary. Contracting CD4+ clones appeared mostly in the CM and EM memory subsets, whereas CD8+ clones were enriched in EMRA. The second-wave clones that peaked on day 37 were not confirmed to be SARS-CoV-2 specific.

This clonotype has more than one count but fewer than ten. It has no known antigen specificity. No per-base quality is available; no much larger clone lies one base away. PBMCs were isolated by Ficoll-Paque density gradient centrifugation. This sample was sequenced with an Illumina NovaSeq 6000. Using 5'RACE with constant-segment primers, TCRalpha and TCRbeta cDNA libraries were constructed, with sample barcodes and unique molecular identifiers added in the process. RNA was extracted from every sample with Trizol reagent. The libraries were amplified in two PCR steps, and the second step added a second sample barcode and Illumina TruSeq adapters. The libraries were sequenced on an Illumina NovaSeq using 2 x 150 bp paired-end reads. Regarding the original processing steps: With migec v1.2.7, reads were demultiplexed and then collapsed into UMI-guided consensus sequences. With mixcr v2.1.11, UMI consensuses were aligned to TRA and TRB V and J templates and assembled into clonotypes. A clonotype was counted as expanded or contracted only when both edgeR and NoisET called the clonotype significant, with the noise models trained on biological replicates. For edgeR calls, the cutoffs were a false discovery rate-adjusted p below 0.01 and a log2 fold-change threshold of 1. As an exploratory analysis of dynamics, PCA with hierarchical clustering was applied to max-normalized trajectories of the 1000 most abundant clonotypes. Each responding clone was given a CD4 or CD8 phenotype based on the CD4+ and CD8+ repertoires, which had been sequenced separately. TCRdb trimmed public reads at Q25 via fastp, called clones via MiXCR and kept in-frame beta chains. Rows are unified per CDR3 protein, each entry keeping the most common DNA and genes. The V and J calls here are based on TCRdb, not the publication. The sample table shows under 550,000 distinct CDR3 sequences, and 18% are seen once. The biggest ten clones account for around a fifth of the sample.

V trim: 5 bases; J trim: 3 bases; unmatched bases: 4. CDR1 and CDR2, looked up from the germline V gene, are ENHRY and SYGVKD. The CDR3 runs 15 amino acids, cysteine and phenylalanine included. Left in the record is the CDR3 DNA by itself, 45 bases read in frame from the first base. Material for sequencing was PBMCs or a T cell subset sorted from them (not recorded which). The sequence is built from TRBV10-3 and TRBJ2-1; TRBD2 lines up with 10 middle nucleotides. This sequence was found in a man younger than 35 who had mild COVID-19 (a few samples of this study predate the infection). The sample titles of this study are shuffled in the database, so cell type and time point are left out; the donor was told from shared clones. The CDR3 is CAISPVAGGYNEQFF. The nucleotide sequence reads TGTGCCATCAGTCCCGTAGCGGGGGGCTACAATGAGCAGTTCTTC.